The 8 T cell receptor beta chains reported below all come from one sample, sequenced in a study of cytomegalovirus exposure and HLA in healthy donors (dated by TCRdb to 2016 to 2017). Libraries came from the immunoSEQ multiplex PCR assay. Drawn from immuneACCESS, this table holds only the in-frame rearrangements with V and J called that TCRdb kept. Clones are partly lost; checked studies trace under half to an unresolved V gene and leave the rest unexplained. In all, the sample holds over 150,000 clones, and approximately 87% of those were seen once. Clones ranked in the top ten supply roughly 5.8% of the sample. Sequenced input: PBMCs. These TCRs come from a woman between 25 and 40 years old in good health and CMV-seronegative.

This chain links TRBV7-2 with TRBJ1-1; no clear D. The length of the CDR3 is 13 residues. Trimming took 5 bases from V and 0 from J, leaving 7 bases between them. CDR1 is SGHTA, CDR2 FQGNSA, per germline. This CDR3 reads CASSNAVNTEAFF. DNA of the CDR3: TGTGCCAGCAGCAACGCCGTGAACACTGAAGCTTTCTTT. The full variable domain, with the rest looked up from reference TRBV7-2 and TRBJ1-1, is GAGVSQSPSNKVTEKGKDVELRCDPISGHTALYWYRQSLGQGLEFLIYFQGNSAPDKSGLPSDRFSAERTGGSVSTLTIQRTQQEDSAVYLCASSNAVNTEAFFGQGTRLTVV.

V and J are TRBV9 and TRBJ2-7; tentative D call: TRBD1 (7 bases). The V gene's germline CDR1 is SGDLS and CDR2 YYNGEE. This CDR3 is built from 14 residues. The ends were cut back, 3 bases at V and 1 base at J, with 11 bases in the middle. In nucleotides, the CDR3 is TGTGCCAGCAGCGCCGCGGGACAGTCCTACGAGCAGTACTTC. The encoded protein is CASSAAGQSYEQYF. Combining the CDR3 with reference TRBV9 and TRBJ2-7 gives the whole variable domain DSGVTQTPKHLITATGQRVTLRCSPRSGDLSVYWYQQSLDQGLQFLIQYYNGEERAKGNILERFSAQQFPDLHSELNLSSLELGDSALYFCASSAAGQSYEQYFGPGTRLTVT.

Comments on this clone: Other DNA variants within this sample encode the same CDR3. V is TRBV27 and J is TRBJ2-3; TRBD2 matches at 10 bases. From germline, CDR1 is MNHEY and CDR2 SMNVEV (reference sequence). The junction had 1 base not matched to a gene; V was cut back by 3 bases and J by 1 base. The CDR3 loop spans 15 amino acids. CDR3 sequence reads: CASSFLAGGTDTQYF. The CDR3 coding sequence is TGTGCCAGCAGTTTCCTAGCGGGAGGCACAGATACGCAGTATTTT.

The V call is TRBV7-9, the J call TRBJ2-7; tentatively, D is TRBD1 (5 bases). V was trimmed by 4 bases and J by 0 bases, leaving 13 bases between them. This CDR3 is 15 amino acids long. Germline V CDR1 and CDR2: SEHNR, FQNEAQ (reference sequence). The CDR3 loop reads CASSSLQASSYEQYF. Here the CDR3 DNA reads TGTGCCAGCAGCTCCTTACAGGCCAGCTCCTACGAGCAGTACTTC.

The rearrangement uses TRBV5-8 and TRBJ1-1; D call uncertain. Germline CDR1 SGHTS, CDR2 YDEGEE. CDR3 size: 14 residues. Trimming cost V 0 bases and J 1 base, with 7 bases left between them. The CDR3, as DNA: TGTGCCAGCAGCTTGGCGGGCAGGAACACTGAAGCTTTCTTT. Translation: CASSLAGRNTEAFF.

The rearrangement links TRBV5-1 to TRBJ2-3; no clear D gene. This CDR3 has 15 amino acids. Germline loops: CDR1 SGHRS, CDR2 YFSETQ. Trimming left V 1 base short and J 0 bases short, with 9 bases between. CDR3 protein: CASSLLGWSTDTQYF. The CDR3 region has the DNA TGCGCCAGCAGCTTGCTGGGTTGGAGCACAGATACGCAGTATTTT.

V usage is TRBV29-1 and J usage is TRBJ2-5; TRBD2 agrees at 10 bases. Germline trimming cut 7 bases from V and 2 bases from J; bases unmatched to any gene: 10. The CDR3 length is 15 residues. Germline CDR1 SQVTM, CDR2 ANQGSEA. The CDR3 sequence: CSALTSGFPQETQYF. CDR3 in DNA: TGCAGCGCCCTGACTAGCGGGTTCCCTCAAGAGACCCAGTACTTC.

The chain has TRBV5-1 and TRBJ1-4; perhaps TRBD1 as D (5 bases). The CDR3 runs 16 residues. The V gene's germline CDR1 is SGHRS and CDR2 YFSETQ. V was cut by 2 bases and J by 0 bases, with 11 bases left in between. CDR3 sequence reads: CASSFDSFATNEKLFF. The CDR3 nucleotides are TGCGCCAGCAGCTTCGACAGCTTTGCAACTAATGAAAAACTGTTTTTT. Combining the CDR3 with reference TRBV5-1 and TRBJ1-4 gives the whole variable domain KAGVTQTPRYLIKTRGQQVTLSCSPISGHRSVSWYQQTPGQGLQFLFEYFSETQRNKGNFPGRFSGRQFSNSRSEMNVSTLELGDSALYLCASSFDSFATNEKLFFGSGTQLSVL.